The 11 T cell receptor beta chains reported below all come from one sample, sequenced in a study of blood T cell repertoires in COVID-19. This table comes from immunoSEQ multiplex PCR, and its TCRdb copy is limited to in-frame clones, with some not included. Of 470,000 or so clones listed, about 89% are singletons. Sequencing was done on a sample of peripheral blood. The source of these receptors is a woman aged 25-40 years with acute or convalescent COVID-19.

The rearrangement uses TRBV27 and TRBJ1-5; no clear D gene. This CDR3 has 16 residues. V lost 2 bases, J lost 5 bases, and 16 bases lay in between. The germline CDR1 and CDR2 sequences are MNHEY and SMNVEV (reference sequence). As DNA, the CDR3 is TGTGCCAGCAGTTTACTGGCTGGAGGGAGGGATCAGCCCCAGCATTTT. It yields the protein CASSLLAGGRDQPQHF.

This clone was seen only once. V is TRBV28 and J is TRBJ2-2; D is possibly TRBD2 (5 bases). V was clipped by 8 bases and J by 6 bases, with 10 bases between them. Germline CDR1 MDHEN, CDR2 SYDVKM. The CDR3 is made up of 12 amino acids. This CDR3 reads CASGSAPGELFF. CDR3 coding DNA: TGTGCCAGCGGGAGTGCGCCCGGGGAGCTGTTTTTT. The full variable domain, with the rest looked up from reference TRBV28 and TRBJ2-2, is DVKVTQSSRYLVKRTGEKVFLECVQDMDHENMFWYRQDPGLGLRLIYFSYDVKMKEKGDIPEGYSVSREKKERFSLILESASTNQTSMYLCASGSAPGELFFGEGSRLTVL.

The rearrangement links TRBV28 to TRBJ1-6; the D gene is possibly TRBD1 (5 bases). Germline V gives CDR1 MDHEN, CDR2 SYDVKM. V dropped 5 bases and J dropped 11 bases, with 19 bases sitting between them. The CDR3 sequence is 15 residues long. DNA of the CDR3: TGTGCCAGCAGTCCGCCGGGACTCCGAGGGGCACCCCTCCACTTT. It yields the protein CASSPPGLRGAPLHF.

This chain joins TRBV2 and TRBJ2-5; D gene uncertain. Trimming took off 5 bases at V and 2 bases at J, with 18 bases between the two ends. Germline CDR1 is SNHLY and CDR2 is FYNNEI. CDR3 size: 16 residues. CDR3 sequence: CASSLNSHQPQETQYF. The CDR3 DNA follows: TGTGCCAGCAGTCTTAACTCCCACCAACCTCAAGAGACCCAGTACTTC.

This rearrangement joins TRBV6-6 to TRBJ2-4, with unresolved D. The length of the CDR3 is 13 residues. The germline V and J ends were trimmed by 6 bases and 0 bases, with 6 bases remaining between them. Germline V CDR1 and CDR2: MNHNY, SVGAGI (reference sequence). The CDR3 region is CASSQLAKNIQYF. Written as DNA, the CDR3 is TGTGCCAGCAGCCAACTAGCCAAAAACATTCAGTACTTC.

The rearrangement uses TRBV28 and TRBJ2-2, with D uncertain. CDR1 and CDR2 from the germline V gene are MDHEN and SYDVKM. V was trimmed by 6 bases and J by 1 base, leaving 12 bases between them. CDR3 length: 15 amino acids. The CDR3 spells CASSRHLLNTGELFF. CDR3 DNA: TGTGCCAGCAGCCGACACCTCCTGAACACCGGGGAGCTGTTTTTT.

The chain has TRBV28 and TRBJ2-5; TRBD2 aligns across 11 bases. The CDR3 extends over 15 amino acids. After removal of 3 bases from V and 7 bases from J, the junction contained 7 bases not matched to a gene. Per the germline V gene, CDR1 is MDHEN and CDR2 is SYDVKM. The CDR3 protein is CASSFLAGGSRTQYF. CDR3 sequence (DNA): TGTGCCAGCAGTTTCTTAGCGGGGGGGTCTAGGACCCAGTACTTC.

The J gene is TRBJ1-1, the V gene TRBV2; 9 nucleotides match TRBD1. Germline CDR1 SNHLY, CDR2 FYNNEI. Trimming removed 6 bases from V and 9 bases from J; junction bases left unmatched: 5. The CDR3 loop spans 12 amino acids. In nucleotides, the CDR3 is TGTGCCAGCAGGCCGGGACAGGGCCAAGCTTTCTTT. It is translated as CASRPGQGQAFF.

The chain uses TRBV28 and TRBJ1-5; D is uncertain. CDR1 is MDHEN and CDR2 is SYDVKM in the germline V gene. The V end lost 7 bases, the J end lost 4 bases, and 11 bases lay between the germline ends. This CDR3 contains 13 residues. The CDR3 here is CASTASRNQPQHF. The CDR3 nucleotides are TGTGCCAGCACCGCGAGCCGGAATCAGCCCCAGCATTTT.

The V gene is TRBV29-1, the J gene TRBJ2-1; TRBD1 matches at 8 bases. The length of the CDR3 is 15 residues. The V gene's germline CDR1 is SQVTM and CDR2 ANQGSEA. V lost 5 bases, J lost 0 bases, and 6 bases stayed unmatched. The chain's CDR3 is CSVHAGGLSYNEQFF. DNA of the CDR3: TGCAGCGTTCATGCAGGGGGCCTCTCCTACAATGAGCAGTTCTTC.

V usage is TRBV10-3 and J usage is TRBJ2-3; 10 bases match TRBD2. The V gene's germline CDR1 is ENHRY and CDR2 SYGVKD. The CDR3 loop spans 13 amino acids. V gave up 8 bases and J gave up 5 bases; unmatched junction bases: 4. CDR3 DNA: TGTGCCATCGGTTCTAGCGGGGGAGATACGCAGTATTTT. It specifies CAIGSSGGDTQYF.